Below, 2 T cell receptor beta chains from the same sample are listed, as sequenced in a study of spatial heterogeneity in lung cancer (dated by TCRdb to between 2019 and 2020). Library generation was performed with 5' RACE. The sequencer listed for this sample is NextSeq 500. The raw public data were reprocessed by TCRdb itself: fastp quality trimming at Q25, MiXCR clonotype calling, in-frame beta chains only. Every distinct CDR3 protein forms one entry, paired with its most common genes and DNA. The sample yields about 48,000 distinct CDR3 sequences; about 5.8% were counted once. The leading ten clones occupy more than 9.5% of the sample. The time point label, read with the paper, signifies: sample taken at primary tumor resection. The material was PBMCs, obtained at surgery. The receptors shown here come from a male donor with early-stage non-small cell lung cancer.

This clonotype was picked up many times. The V call is TRBV28, the J call TRBJ1-5, with 11 bases aligning to TRBD1. With 4 bases clipped from V and 5 bases from J, the junction kept 7 bases outside the gene matches. The CDR3 is made up of 16 amino acids. Germline-derived CDR1 and CDR2 are MDHEN and SYDVKM. For the CDR3, the DNA is TGTGCCAGCAGTTGGGGGGCGGGACAGGGGGATCAGCCCCAGCATTTT. It codes for CASSWGAGQGDQPQHF.

The chain couples TRBV6-5 to TRBJ1-5, with 12 positions matching TRBD1. This CDR3 region has 16 residues. Germline trimming cut 8 bases from V and 6 bases from J; bases unmatched to any gene: 11. Germline V gives CDR1 MNHEY, CDR2 SVGAGI. The DNA for the CDR3 is TGTGCCAGCTTAATCTCCGGGACAGGGGGCGTTCAGCCCCAGCATTTT. As protein: CASLISGTGGVQPQHF.